The rows below give T cell receptor beta chains drawn from one sample of a study of blood T cell repertoires in COVID-19. TCRdb's copy holds only in-frame clones and misses some; the assay was immunoSEQ multiplex PCR. The sample gives 150,000 to 170,000 clones, around 79% of which show up once; approximately 1.8% is in the top ten. Sequencing was performed on peripheral blood. The receptors come from an elderly man with acute or convalescent COVID-19. CDR3s include the opening cysteine and the closing phenylalanine or tryptophan. The order of the fields is CDR3 length, J gene, V gene, clone size, D gene, CDR3 protein, CDR3 DNA. The D gene is left open where the match is weak. Where a row states a size, it is once, few, many or the class of an expanded clone; other rows omit it.

CDR3 length: 18; J gene: TRBJ2-3; V gene: TRBV3-1/TRBV3-2; clone size: once; D gene: TRBD2; CDR3 protein: CASSQGKRLAVEGDTQYF; CDR3 DNA: TGTGCCAGCAGCCAGGGTAAGAGACTAGCGGTAGAGGGAGATACGCAGTATTTT
CDR3 length: 12; J gene: TRBJ1-2; V gene: TRBV3-1/TRBV3-2; clone size: .; D gene: .; CDR3 protein: CASSLRNYGYTF; CDR3 DNA: TGTGCCAGCAGCCTTCGGAACTATGGCTACACCTTC
CDR3 length: 14; J gene: TRBJ1-1; V gene: TRBV5-6; clone size: .; D gene: .; CDR3 protein: CASSSTGRNTEAFF; CDR3 DNA: TGTGCCAGCAGTTCAACAGGGCGGAACACTGAAGCTTTCTTT
CDR3 length: 15; J gene: TRBJ2-5; V gene: TRBV7-3; clone size: .; D gene: TRBD2; CDR3 protein: CASSLRLASQETQYF; CDR3 DNA: TGTGCCAGCAGCTTAAGACTAGCGTCGCAAGAGACCCAGTACTTC
CDR3 length: 15; J gene: TRBJ2-3; V gene: TRBV5-4; clone size: .; D gene: TRBD2; CDR3 protein: CASSLPRGGADTQYF; CDR3 DNA: TGTGCCAGCAGCTTGCCTCGGGGGGGGGCAGATACGCAGTATTTT
CDR3 length: 13; J gene: TRBJ1-4; V gene: TRBV29-1; clone size: .; D gene: .; CDR3 protein: CSATGNGNEKLFF; CDR3 DNA: TGCAGCGCTACAGGGAACGGTAATGAAAAACTGTTTTTT
CDR3 length: 17; J gene: TRBJ2-1; V gene: TRBV7-7; clone size: .; D gene: TRBD1; CDR3 protein: CASSHHWTGRPYNEQFF; CDR3 DNA: TGTGCCAGCAGCCACCACTGGACAGGGCGCCCCTACAATGAGCAGTTCTTC
CDR3 length: 14; J gene: TRBJ1-2; V gene: TRBV18; clone size: .; D gene: TRBD1; CDR3 protein: CASSPGQGADGYTF; CDR3 DNA: TGTGCCAGCTCACCGGGACAGGGGGCGGATGGCTACACCTTC
CDR3 length: 17; J gene: TRBJ2-3; V gene: TRBV7-2; clone size: few; D gene: .; CDR3 protein: CASSLVRELKYTDTQYF; CDR3 DNA: TGTGCCAGCAGCTTAGTTCGCGAGCTTAAATACACAGATACGCAGTATTTT
CDR3 length: 14; J gene: TRBJ2-7; V gene: TRBV29-1; clone size: few; D gene: TRBD2; CDR3 protein: CSVEKTSGAYEQYF; CDR3 DNA: TGCAGCGTCGAAAAGACTAGCGGGGCTTACGAGCAGTACTTC
CDR3 length: 12; J gene: TRBJ1-1; V gene: TRBV7-3; clone size: few; D gene: TRBD1; CDR3 protein: CASSLGTGRAFF; CDR3 DNA: TGTGCCAGCAGCCTAGGGACAGGCAGGGCTTTCTTT
CDR3 length: 14; J gene: TRBJ1-2; V gene: TRBV5-5; clone size: .; D gene: .; CDR3 protein: CASSLYGTSEGYTF; CDR3 DNA: TGTGCCAGCAGCTTGTACGGGACATCGGAAGGCTACACCTTC
CDR3 length: 17; J gene: TRBJ2-6; V gene: TRBV6-6; clone size: .; D gene: .; CDR3 protein: CASSPTGILSGANVLTF; CDR3 DNA: TGTGCCAGCAGTCCGACAGGCATACTCTCTGGGGCCAACGTCCTGACTTTC
CDR3 length: 15; J gene: TRBJ1-6; V gene: TRBV5-6; clone size: once; D gene: TRBD1; CDR3 protein: CASSPLTGGGSPLHF; CDR3 DNA: TGTGCCAGCAGCCCCCTGACAGGGGGTGGATCACCCCTCCACTTT
CDR3 length: 14; J gene: TRBJ2-5; V gene: TRBV5-1; clone size: .; D gene: .; CDR3 protein: CASSLGAGSETQYF; CDR3 DNA: TGCGCCAGCAGCTTGGGCGCGGGGTCAGAGACCCAGTACTTC
CDR3 length: 14; J gene: TRBJ2-7; V gene: TRBV10-3; clone size: many; D gene: TRBD1; CDR3 protein: CAISGQEFAYEQYF; CDR3 DNA: TGTGCCATCAGCGGACAGGAGTTCGCCTACGAGCAGTACTTC
CDR3 length: 13; J gene: TRBJ1-2; V gene: TRBV6-5; clone size: .; D gene: .; CDR3 protein: CASRSFRGRGYTF; CDR3 DNA: TGTGCCAGCAGATCGTTCAGGGGTCGGGGCTACACCTTC
CDR3 length: 16; J gene: TRBJ1-2; V gene: TRBV5-4; clone size: .; D gene: .; CDR3 protein: CASSLEGGPGLRGYTF; CDR3 DNA: TGTGCCAGCAGCTTGGAGGGCGGGCCTGGGTTGCGGGGCTACACCTTC
CDR3 length: 14; J gene: TRBJ2-3; V gene: TRBV3-1/TRBV3-2; clone size: once; D gene: TRBD2; CDR3 protein: CASSHGRGADTQYF; CDR3 DNA: TGTGCCAGCAGCCACGGGAGGGGTGCGGATACGCAGTATTTT
CDR3 length: 16; J gene: TRBJ1-1; V gene: TRBV5-1; clone size: .; D gene: .; CDR3 protein: CASSLERGAMNTEAFF; CDR3 DNA: TGCGCCAGCAGCTTGGAACGGGGAGCAATGAACACTGAAGCTTTCTTT
CDR3 length: 17; J gene: TRBJ2-7; V gene: TRBV11-2; clone size: few; D gene: .; CDR3 protein: CASSLEHGGLASYEQYF; CDR3 DNA: TGTGCCAGCAGCTTAGAACATGGCGGATTGGCCTCCTACGAGCAGTACTTC
CDR3 length: 15; J gene: TRBJ2-6; V gene: TRBV11-3; clone size: .; D gene: .; CDR3 protein: CASSSGITGSNVLTF; CDR3 DNA: TGTGCCAGCAGCTCCGGGATAACAGGGTCCAACGTCCTGACTTTC
CDR3 length: 14; J gene: TRBJ1-2; V gene: TRBV7-9; clone size: .; D gene: TRBD1; CDR3 protein: CASSPGQDGHGYTF; CDR3 DNA: TGTGCCAGCAGCCCGGGACAGGATGGACATGGCTACACCTTC
CDR3 length: 20; J gene: TRBJ2-1; V gene: TRBV9; clone size: .; D gene: TRBD1; CDR3 protein: CASSSRGTGWSTSSYNEQFF; CDR3 DNA: TGTGCCAGCAGCTCAAGGGGGACAGGGTGGAGTACGAGCTCCTACAATGAGCAGTTCTTC
CDR3 length: 15; J gene: TRBJ1-5; V gene: TRBV7-2; clone size: few; D gene: .; CDR3 protein: CASSLPPGFRQPQHF; CDR3 DNA: TGTGCCAGCAGCTTACCTCCAGGGTTTCGTCAGCCCCAGCATTTT
CDR3 length: 15; J gene: TRBJ2-2; V gene: TRBV2; clone size: .; D gene: TRBD2; CDR3 protein: CASMLPSGGAGELFF; CDR3 DNA: TGTGCCAGCATGCTTCCTAGCGGGGGAGCCGGGGAGCTGTTTTTT
CDR3 length: 19; J gene: TRBJ1-6; V gene: TRBV14; clone size: .; D gene: TRBD1; CDR3 protein: CASSHETGTLVELNSPLHF; CDR3 DNA: TGTGCCAGCAGCCATGAGACAGGGACGCTTGTCGAGCTTAATTCACCCCTCCACTTT
CDR3 length: 15; J gene: TRBJ2-7; V gene: TRBV20-1; clone size: few; D gene: TRBD2; CDR3 protein: CSASLSGGAVYEQYF; CDR3 DNA: TGCAGTGCTAGTCTTAGCGGGGGAGCAGTCTACGAGCAGTACTTC
CDR3 length: 16; J gene: TRBJ1-5; V gene: TRBV4-1; clone size: few; D gene: TRBD1; CDR3 protein: CASSQEGTGLNQPQHF; CDR3 DNA: TGCGCCAGCAGCCAAGAAGGGACAGGGCTCAATCAGCCCCAGCATTTT
CDR3 length: 12; J gene: TRBJ2-7; V gene: TRBV2; clone size: .; D gene: TRBD2; CDR3 protein: CASRAGDYEQYF; CDR3 DNA: TGTGCCAGCAGGGCGGGGGACTACGAGCAGTACTTC
CDR3 length: 13; J gene: TRBJ2-5; V gene: TRBV29-1; clone size: .; D gene: .; CDR3 protein: CSVFTSPEETQYF; CDR3 DNA: TGCAGCGTTTTCACTAGCCCGGAAGAGACCCAGTACTTC
CDR3 length: 15; J gene: TRBJ2-1; V gene: TRBV9; clone size: .; D gene: .; CDR3 protein: CASSVSSVSYNEQFF; CDR3 DNA: TGTGCCAGCAGCGTATCCTCGGTTAGTTACAATGAGCAGTTCTTC
CDR3 length: 13; J gene: TRBJ1-6; V gene: TRBV7-9; clone size: .; D gene: .; CDR3 protein: CASSPSKDSPLHF; CDR3 DNA: TGTGCCAGCAGCCCTAGCAAGGATTCACCCCTCCACTTT
CDR3 length: 14; J gene: TRBJ1-6; V gene: TRBV10-3; clone size: .; D gene: TRBD1; CDR3 protein: CAITRDSSNSPLHF; CDR3 DNA: TGTGCCATCACCCGGGACAGTTCGAATTCACCCCTCCACTTT
CDR3 length: 15; J gene: TRBJ1-2; V gene: TRBV19; clone size: .; D gene: .; CDR3 protein: CASSIDSAGNYGYTF; CDR3 DNA: TGTGCCAGTAGTATAGATTCCGCGGGAAACTATGGCTACACCTTC
CDR3 length: 14; J gene: TRBJ1-2; V gene: TRBV29-1; clone size: .; D gene: TRBD1; CDR3 protein: CSHGPDRVNYGYTF; CDR3 DNA: TGCAGCCATGGACCGGACAGGGTCAACTATGGCTACACCTTC
CDR3 length: 16; J gene: TRBJ1-1; V gene: TRBV5-8; clone size: .; D gene: .; CDR3 protein: CASSPTGWVRNTEAFF; CDR3 DNA: TGTGCCAGCAGTCCGACAGGCTGGGTTCGGAACACTGAAGCTTTCTTT
CDR3 length: 15; J gene: TRBJ2-2; V gene: TRBV5-1; clone size: .; D gene: TRBD1; CDR3 protein: CASSLGTGFTGELFF; CDR3 DNA: TGCGCCAGCAGCTTGGGGACAGGGTTTACCGGGGAGCTGTTTTTT
CDR3 length: 14; J gene: TRBJ2-5; V gene: TRBV4-2; clone size: once; D gene: .; CDR3 protein: CASSQDLRQETQYF; CDR3 DNA: TGTGCCAGCAGCCAAGATCTACGGCAAGAGACCCAGTACTTC
CDR3 length: 16; J gene: TRBJ1-1; V gene: TRBV4-3; clone size: .; D gene: .; CDR3 protein: CASSQDSRSSNTEAFF; CDR3 DNA: TGCGCCAGCAGCCAAGATTCACGGTCCTCGAACACTGAAGCTTTCTTT
CDR3 length: 17; J gene: TRBJ1-5; V gene: TRBV7-6; clone size: few; D gene: TRBD1; CDR3 protein: CASSLAPRQGMNQPQHF; CDR3 DNA: TGTGCCAGCAGCTTAGCGCCGAGACAGGGGATGAATCAGCCCCAGCATTTT
CDR3 length: 15; J gene: TRBJ2-2; V gene: TRBV18; clone size: .; D gene: TRBD2; CDR3 protein: CASSPLAGVTGELFF; CDR3 DNA: TGTGCCAGCTCACCTCTAGCGGGGGTCACCGGGGAGCTGTTTTTT
CDR3 length: 13; J gene: TRBJ1-4; V gene: TRBV30; clone size: .; D gene: .; CDR3 protein: CAASGGADEKLFF; CDR3 DNA: TGTGCCGCGAGTGGGGGCGCGGATGAAAAACTGTTTTTT
CDR3 length: 18; J gene: TRBJ1-1; V gene: TRBV15; clone size: .; D gene: TRBD1; CDR3 protein: CATSRDFAGTGLNTEAFF; CDR3 DNA: TGTGCCACCAGCAGAGATTTCGCCGGGACAGGGCTGAACACTGAAGCTTTCTTT
CDR3 length: 14; J gene: TRBJ2-7; V gene: TRBV5-1; clone size: .; D gene: TRBD1; CDR3 protein: CASQTGGASYEQYF; CDR3 DNA: TGCGCCAGCCAAACAGGGGGCGCATCCTACGAGCAGTACTTC
CDR3 length: 15; J gene: TRBJ1-5; V gene: TRBV3-1/TRBV3-2; clone size: few; D gene: TRBD1; CDR3 protein: CASSQGTGGNQPQHF; CDR3 DNA: TGTGCCAGCAGCCAAGGGACAGGAGGCAATCAGCCCCAGCATTTT
CDR3 length: 13; J gene: TRBJ2-3; V gene: TRBV6-2/TRBV6-3; clone size: .; D gene: TRBD2; CDR3 protein: CASSTSGARSQYF; CDR3 DNA: TGTGCCAGCAGTACTAGCGGGGCGAGGTCGCAGTATTTT
CDR3 length: 14; J gene: TRBJ1-4; V gene: TRBV7-9; clone size: .; D gene: .; CDR3 protein: CASSVDRPEEKLFF; CDR3 DNA: TGTGCCAGCAGCGTAGACAGGCCGGAGGAAAAACTGTTTTTT
CDR3 length: 15; J gene: TRBJ1-4; V gene: TRBV15; clone size: .; D gene: TRBD1; CDR3 protein: CATSRDGTGNHKLFF; CDR3 DNA: TGTGCCACCAGCAGGGACGGGACAGGGAATCACAAACTGTTTTTT